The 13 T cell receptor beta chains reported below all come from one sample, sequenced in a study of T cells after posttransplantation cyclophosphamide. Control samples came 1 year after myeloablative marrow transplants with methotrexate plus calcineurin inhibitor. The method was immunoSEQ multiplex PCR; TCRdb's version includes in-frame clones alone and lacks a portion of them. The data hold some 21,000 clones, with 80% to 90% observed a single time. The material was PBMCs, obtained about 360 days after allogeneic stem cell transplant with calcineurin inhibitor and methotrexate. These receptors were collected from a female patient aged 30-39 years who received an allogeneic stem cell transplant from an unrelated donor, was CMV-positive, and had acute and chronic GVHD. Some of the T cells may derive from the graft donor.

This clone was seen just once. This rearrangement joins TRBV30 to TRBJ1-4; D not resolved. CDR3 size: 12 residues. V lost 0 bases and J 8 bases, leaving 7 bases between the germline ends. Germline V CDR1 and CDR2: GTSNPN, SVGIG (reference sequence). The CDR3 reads CAWSVRGEKLFF. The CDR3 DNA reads TGTGCCTGGAGTGTACGCGGAGAAAAACTGTTTTTT.

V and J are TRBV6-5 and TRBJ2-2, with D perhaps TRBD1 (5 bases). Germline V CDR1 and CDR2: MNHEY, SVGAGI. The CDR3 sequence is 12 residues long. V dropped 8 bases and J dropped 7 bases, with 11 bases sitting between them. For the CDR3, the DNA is TGTGCCAGCCTGGGGCGGAACGGGGAGCTGTTTTTT. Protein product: CASLGRNGELFF.

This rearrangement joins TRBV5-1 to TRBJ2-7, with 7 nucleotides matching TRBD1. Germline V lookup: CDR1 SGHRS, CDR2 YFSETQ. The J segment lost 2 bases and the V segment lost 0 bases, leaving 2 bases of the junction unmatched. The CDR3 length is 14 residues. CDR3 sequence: CASSLGTGTYEQYF. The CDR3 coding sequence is TGCGCCAGCAGCTTGGGGACAGGAACCTACGAGCAGTACTTC.

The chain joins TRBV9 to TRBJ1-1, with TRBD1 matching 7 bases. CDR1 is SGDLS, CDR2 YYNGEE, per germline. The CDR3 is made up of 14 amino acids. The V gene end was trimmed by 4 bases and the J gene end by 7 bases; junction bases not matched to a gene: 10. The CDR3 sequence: CASSLRQGLGEAFF. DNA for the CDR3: TGTGCCAGCAGCCTCCGACAGGGTTTGGGTGAAGCTTTCTTT.

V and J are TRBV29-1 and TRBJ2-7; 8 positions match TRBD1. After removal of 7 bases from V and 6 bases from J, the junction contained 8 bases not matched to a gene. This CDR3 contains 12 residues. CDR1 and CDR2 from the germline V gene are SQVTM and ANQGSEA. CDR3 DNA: TGCAGCGGGTGGACAGGGCCCGGCGAGCAGTACTTC. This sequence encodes CSGWTGPGEQYF.

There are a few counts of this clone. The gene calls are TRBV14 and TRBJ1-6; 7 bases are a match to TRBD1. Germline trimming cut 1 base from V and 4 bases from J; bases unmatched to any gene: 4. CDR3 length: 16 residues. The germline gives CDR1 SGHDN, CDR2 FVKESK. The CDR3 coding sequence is TGTGCCAGCAGCCAAGTTCTGGGACAGTATAATTCACCCCTCCACTTT. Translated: CASSQVLGQYNSPLHF.

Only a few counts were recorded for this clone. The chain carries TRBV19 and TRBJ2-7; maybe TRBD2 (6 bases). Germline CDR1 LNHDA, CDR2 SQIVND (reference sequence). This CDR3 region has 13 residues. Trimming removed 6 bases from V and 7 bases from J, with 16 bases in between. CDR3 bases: TGTGCCAGTAGGGGACTTGTTGTGGGAGAGCAGTACTTC. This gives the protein CASRGLVVGEQYF. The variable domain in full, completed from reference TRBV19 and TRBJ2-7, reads DGGITQSPKYLFRKEGQNVTLSCEQNLNHDAMYWYRQDPGQGLRLIYYSQIVNDFQKGDIAEGYSVSREKKESFPLTVTSAQKNPTAFYLCASRGLVVGEQYFGPGTRLTVT.

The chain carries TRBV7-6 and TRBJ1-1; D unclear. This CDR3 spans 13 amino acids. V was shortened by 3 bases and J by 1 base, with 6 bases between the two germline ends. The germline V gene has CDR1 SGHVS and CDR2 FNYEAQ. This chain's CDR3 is CASSFSTNTEAFF. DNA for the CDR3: TGTGCCAGCAGCTTTAGTACGAACACTGAAGCTTTCTTT.

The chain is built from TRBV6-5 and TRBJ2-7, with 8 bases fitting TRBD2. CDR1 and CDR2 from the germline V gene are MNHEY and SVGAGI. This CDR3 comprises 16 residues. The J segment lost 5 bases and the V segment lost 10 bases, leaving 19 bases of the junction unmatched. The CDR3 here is CATSYSGGKGGHEQYF. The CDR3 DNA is TGTGCCACGAGTTATTCGGGGGGGAAAGGAGGGCACGAGCAGTACTTC.

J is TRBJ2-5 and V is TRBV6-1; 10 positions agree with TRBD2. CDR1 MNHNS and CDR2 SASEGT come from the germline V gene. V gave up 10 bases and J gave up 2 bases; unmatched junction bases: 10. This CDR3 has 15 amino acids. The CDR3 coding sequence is TGTGCCATCGGGACTAGCGCCCGAGTTCAAGAGACCCAGTACTTC. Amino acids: CAIGTSARVQETQYF.

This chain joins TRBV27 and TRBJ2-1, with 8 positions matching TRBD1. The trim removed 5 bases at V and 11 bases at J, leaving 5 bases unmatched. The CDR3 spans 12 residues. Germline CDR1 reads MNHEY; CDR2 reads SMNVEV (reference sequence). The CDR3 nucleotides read TGTGCCAGCAGTCAGCGGACAGGGAAGCAGTTCTTC. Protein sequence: CASSQRTGKQFF.

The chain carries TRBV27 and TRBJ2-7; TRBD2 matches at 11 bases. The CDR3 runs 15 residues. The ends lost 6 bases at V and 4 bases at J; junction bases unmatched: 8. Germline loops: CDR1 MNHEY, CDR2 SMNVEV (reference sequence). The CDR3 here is CASRTTSGIVYEQYF. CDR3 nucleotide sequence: TGTGCCAGCAGAACGACTAGCGGGATCGTTTACGAGCAGTACTTC.

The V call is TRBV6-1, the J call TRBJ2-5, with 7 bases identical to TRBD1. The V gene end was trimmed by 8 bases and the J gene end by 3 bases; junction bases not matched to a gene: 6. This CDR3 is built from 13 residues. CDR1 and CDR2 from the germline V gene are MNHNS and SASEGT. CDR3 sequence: CASRRQGEETQYF. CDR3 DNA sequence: TGTGCCAGCCGCAGACAGGGTGAAGAGACCCAGTACTTC.